This TCR beta chain was obtained from a study of naive and memory T cell subsets. Looked up from germline, CDR1 is MDHEN and CDR2 is SYDVKM. The V end was cut by 7 bases, the J end by 3 bases, with 12 bases between. This CDR3 region has 13 residues. The table lists this clonotype with a count of one. The antigen is undetermined. Study outcomes and limitations: Over 90% of naive TCR sequences appeared only once after error correction, unlike memory subsets. Naive and memory repertoire findings lacked a ground truth for validation. Especially in CD8 cells, naive repertoires contained a few larger clonotypes, possibly CD45RA-re-expressing memory cells.

Both TRBC1 and TRBC2 were covered by a beta constant-region primer of two equimolar oligonucleotides. Four rounds of PCR amplified the ligated cDNA using nested alpha and beta constant-region primers plus SP2. TCRdb reprocessed the UMI-ligation and nested PCR reads via MiXCR and lists one record per CDR3 protein. The sample holds 150,000 or so distinct CDR3 sequences, about 23% seen once. The TCR comes from a human donor in good health. The genes are TRBV28 and TRBJ1-2, with D possibly being TRBD1 (6 bases). The sequenced sample consisted of naive CD4+ T cells from blood. The CDR3 region is CASTRGADYGYTF. The CDR3 DNA follows: TGTGCCAGCACACGGGGGGCGGACTATGGCTACACCTTC.